The 13 T cell receptor beta chains listed next were all sequenced from one sample in a study of CD8+ T cells in alopecia areata. Following RNA extraction, reverse transcription yielded cDNA that acted as the sequencing template. The repertoire was sequenced with immunoSEQ multiplex PCR; TCRdb's copy has only in-frame clones and lacks some. Of 150,000 or so clones listed, roughly 62% are singletons. Sequencing used CD4+ T cells sorted from blood, obtained at week 0. The receptors here all came from a human donor with alopecia areata.

This clone was picked up a small number of times. The chain couples TRBV2 to TRBJ2-2; D gene unclear. The V end lost 6 bases, the J end lost 3 bases, and 11 bases lay between the germline ends. The CDR3 consists of 14 residues. Looked up from germline, CDR1 is SNHLY and CDR2 is FYNNEI. CDR3 bases: TGTGCCAGCAGGGTGGGATTTGACACCGGGGAGCTGTTTTTT. It codes for CASRVGFDTGELFF. Variable domain in full (rest from reference TRBV2 and TRBJ2-2): EPEVTQTPSHQVTQMGQEVILRCVPISNHLYFYWYRQILGQKVEFLVSFYNNEISEKSEIFDDQFSVERPDGSNFTLKIRSTKLEDSAMYFCASRVGFDTGELFFGEGSRLTVL.

The chain is built from TRBV18 and TRBJ2-7, with no clear D. The CDR3 totals 13 residues. CDR1 and CDR2 (germline): KGHSH, LQKENI. The ends were cut back, 0 bases at V and 3 bases at J, with 6 bases in the middle. The CDR3 nucleotides read TGTGCCAGCTCACCACCTACTCTCTACGAGCAGTACTTC. Amino acids: CASSPPTLYEQYF.

V gene TRBV7-2 combines with J gene TRBJ2-1; D not resolved. V lost 1 base and J lost 0, with 7 bases in between. This CDR3 contains 15 residues. Looked up from germline, CDR1 is SGHTA and CDR2 is FQGNSA. The CDR3 DNA follows: TGTGCCAGCAGCTTAGAGGCTAGCTCCTACAATGAGCAGTTCTTC. As protein: CASSLEASSYNEQFF.

This clone was detected only a few times. V is TRBV29-1 and J is TRBJ2-7; 7 bases map to TRBD1. CDR3 length: 13 amino acids. The germline gives CDR1 SQVTM, CDR2 ANQGSEA. Trimming at V came to 7 bases and at J to 1 base, leaving 7 bases not matched to a gene. CDR3 protein: CSAMGQLSYEQYF. The CDR3 DNA sequence: TGCAGCGCGATGGGACAGCTTTCCTACGAGCAGTACTTC.

The chain joins TRBV6-7 to TRBJ2-2, with unresolved D. TRBV6-7 is marked as an open reading frame, function uncertain. The ends were cut back, 0 bases at V and 6 bases at J, with 5 bases in the middle. This CDR3 has 13 amino acids. CDR3 nucleotide sequence: TGTGCCAGCAGTTACTCTCGGGCCGGGGAGCTGTTTTTT. Its protein product is CASSYSRAGELFF.

The genes are TRBV15 and TRBJ2-1; D possibly matches TRBD1 or TRBD2 (6 bases each). The CDR3 is 15 amino acids. In germline, CDR1 is LNHNV, CDR2 YYDKDF (reference sequence). V gave up 0 bases and J gave up 7 bases, with 13 bases separating them. The CDR3 loop is CATSRDAGGGNEQFF. The CDR3 DNA follows: TGTGCCACCAGCAGAGATGCAGGAGGGGGTAATGAGCAGTTCTTC.

This chain joins TRBV2 and TRBJ2-5, with D possibly TRBD2 on 5 matching bases. The CDR3 runs 15 residues. Germline CDR1 is SNHLY and CDR2 is FYNNEI. Between the trimmed V and J ends, which lost 5 bases and 4 bases, there was a span of 17 bases. CDR3: CASSPRVLRGETQYF. In DNA, the CDR3 is TGTGCCAGCAGTCCTAGGGTCCTCCGGGGAGAGACCCAGTACTTC.

The V call is TRBV9, the J call TRBJ1-2; possible D gene TRBD1, 5 bases. The V gene's germline CDR1 is SGDLS and CDR2 YYNGEE. V was cut by 4 bases and J by 6 bases, with 16 bases left in between. The CDR3 length is 14 residues. CDR3 protein: CASSSRYVGDGYTF. The CDR3 bases are TGTGCCAGCAGCTCAAGATATGTAGGGGATGGCTACACCTTC. The full variable domain, in which reference TRBV9 and TRBJ1-2 provide the parts outside the CDR3, is DSGVTQTPKHLITATGQRVTLRCSPRSGDLSVYWYQQSLDQGLQFLIQYYNGEERAKGNILERFSAQQFPDLHSELNLSSLELGDSALYFCASSSRYVGDGYTFGSGTRLTVV.

Concerning this clone: The sample has other DNA sequences that encode this CDR3 too. The J gene is TRBJ1-1, the V gene TRBV7-9; the match to TRBD1 covers 8 bases. CDR3 length equals 14 residues. J gave up 5 bases and V 3 bases, and 5 bases lay outside the gene matches. Germline V gene sequence: CDR1 SEHNR, CDR2 FQNEAQ (reference sequence). CDR3 sequence: CASSLATGDTEAFF. The CDR3 coding sequence is TGTGCCAGCAGCTTGGCGACAGGGGATACTGAAGCTTTCTTT.

The chain joins TRBV5-1 to TRBJ1-2, with D tentatively TRBD1 (5 bases). Germline-derived CDR1 and CDR2 are SGHRS and YFSETQ. Trimming left V 0 bases short and J 5 bases short, with 8 bases between. This CDR3 has 13 amino acids. Here the CDR3 reads CASSLGRVYGYTF. In DNA form, the CDR3 reads TGCGCCAGCAGCTTGGGCAGGGTGTATGGCTACACCTTC.

The rearrangement joins TRBV30 to TRBJ1-2; D is undetermined. Germline V gives CDR1 GTSNPN, CDR2 SVGIG (reference sequence). CDR3 size: 14 residues. The ends were cut back, 0 bases at V and 4 bases at J, with 12 bases in the middle. The CDR3 loop is CAWSVRITSYGYTF. The CDR3 DNA reads TGTGCCTGGAGTGTCAGAATTACTAGCTATGGCTACACCTTC.

A word on this clone: Other DNA variants within this sample encode the same CDR3. This chain connects TRBV9 to TRBJ1-5; D unresolved. The CDR3 length is 13 residues. V gave up 0 bases and J gave up 3 bases, with 4 bases separating them. CDR1 SGDLS and CDR2 YYNGEE come from the germline V gene. This CDR3 reads CASSVGSNQPQHF. In DNA form, the CDR3 reads TGTGCCAGCAGCGTAGGGTCCAATCAGCCCCAGCATTTT.

The chain links TRBV27 to TRBJ1-2; 7 bases line up with TRBD1. Germline V lookup: CDR1 MNHEY, CDR2 SMNVEV (reference sequence). The CDR3 has 15 residues. J lost 4 bases, V lost 6 bases, and 11 bases had no gene match. The CDR3 nucleotides read TGTGCCAGCAGGACGATCGGGACAGCCTTCTATGGCTACACCTTC. This gives the protein CASRTIGTAFYGYTF.